Below, 8 T cell receptor beta chains from the same sample are listed, as sequenced in a study of cytomegalovirus exposure and HLA in healthy donors. The PCR made use of 60 Vbeta and 13 Jbeta primers. Using immunoSEQ multiplex PCR, the repertoire was profiled, and TCRdb retains in-frame clones only, with some absent. Altogether over 150,000 clones are present, 70% to 85% being singletons, with the ten largest covering more than 0.95%. Material: PBMCs. Receptors were obtained from a girl aged 2 to 10 in good health and CMV-seropositive.

The J gene is TRBJ2-3, the V gene TRBV6-5; D remains ambiguous. The CDR3 sequence is 15 residues long. In germline, CDR1 is MNHEY, CDR2 SVGAGI. V was cut by 0 bases and J by 3 bases, with 10 bases left in between. The CDR3 DNA sequence: TGTGCCAGCAGTTACTCAGAGGTGGAGACAGATACGCAGTATTTT. Encoded protein: CASSYSEVETDTQYF.

The J gene is TRBJ2-7, the V gene TRBV2; D remains unclear. Germline V gene lookup returns CDR1 SNHLY and CDR2 FYNNEI. The CDR3 runs 11 residues. Trimming cost V 6 bases and J 6 bases, with 9 bases left between them. The CDR3 here is CASSQRPEQYF. CDR3 DNA: TGTGCCAGCAGCCAGCGCCCCGAGCAGTACTTC.

CDR3 nucleotides: TGTGCCAGTAGTAACCAGGGGGCCGTGGCCGGGGAGCTGTTTTTT. Translation: CASSNQGAVAGELFF. The chain has TRBV19 and TRBJ2-2; TRBD1 matches at 8 bases. The CDR3 length is 15 residues. Germline assignment: CDR1 LNHDA and CDR2 SQIVND (reference sequence). V lost 4 bases to trimming and J lost 6 bases; unmatched junction nucleotides: 7.

J is TRBJ2-5 and V is TRBV7-6; 7 bases fit TRBD2. The germline CDR1 and CDR2 sequences are SGHVS and FNYEAQ. This CDR3 region has 14 residues. The V segment lost 4 bases and the J segment 1 base; nucleotides outside the gene matches: 3. CDR3 bases: TGTGCCAGCAGCTGGGCTAGCGGCCAAGAGACCCAGTACTTC. Its protein is CASSWASGQETQYF. The whole variable domain, remainder taken from reference TRBV7-6 and TRBJ2-5, is GAGVSQSPRYKVTKRGQDVALRCDPISGHVSLYWYRQALGQGPEFLTYFNYEAQQDKSGLPNDRFSAERPEGSISTLTIQRTEQRDSAMYRCASSWASGQETQYFGPGTRLLVL.

This clone was picked up one time. The V call is TRBV15, the J call TRBJ1-4, with D uncertain. Trimming left V 1 base short and J 8 bases short, with 8 bases between. Per germline, CDR1 LNHNV and CDR2 YYDKDF (reference sequence). This CDR3 has 13 residues. As DNA, the CDR3 is TGTGCCACCAGCAGAGCTAATCAAGAAAAACTGTTTTTT. Protein product: CATSRANQEKLFF.

V gene TRBV5-4 combines with J gene TRBJ2-3; D remains unclear. V was trimmed by 1 base and J by 5 bases, leaving 8 bases between them. The germline CDR1 and CDR2 sequences are SGHNT and YYREEE (reference sequence). The CDR3 has 13 residues. CDR3 in DNA: TGTGCCAGCAGCTTGTCCACGGTAGATACGCAGTATTTT. This sequence encodes CASSLSTVDTQYF.

V and J are TRBV2 and TRBJ2-1, with TRBD2 matching over 10 bases. The CDR3 has 16 residues. Germline CDR1 is SNHLY and CDR2 is FYNNEI. Germline trimming cut 7 bases from V and 8 bases from J; bases unmatched to any gene: 14. CDR3 in amino acids: CASTPGGLAGVDEQFF. DNA of the CDR3: TGTGCCAGCACCCCGGGCGGTCTAGCGGGAGTGGATGAGCAGTTCTTC.

The chain recombines TRBV15 with TRBJ2-1; 7 nucleotides line up with TRBD2. The CDR3 sequence is 13 residues long. Germline CDR1 and CDR2: LNHNV and YYDKDF (reference sequence). After removal of 5 bases from V and 7 bases from J, the junction contained 5 bases not matched to a gene. The chain's CDR3 is CATSPRRENEQFF. The CDR3 DNA reads TGTGCCACCAGCCCCCGGCGGGAGAATGAGCAGTTCTTC.